These 26 T cell receptor beta chains came from one sample sequenced in a study of siplizumab effects on memory and regulatory T cells. The assay was immunoSEQ multiplex PCR, and TCRdb's table has in-frame clones only and misses some. The profile covers fewer than 120,000 clones, with roughly 92% appearing a single time and approximately 1.3% taken by the ten largest. The specimen was CD4+ T cells sorted from blood. These receptor sequences come from a human donor in good health.

The rearrangement joins TRBV6-5 to TRBJ2-2; no clear D. This CDR3 is built from 13 residues. The germline V gene encodes CDR1 MNHEY and CDR2 SVGAGI. V was pared by 0 bases and J by 2 bases, with 1 base between. The DNA for the CDR3 is TGTGCCAGCAGTTACTCAAACACCGGGGAGCTGTTTTTT. Translating it yields CASSYSNTGELFF.

The rearrangement joins TRBV2 to TRBJ1-5, with TRBD1 matching over 9 bases. This CDR3 has 14 amino acids. Trimming took 8 bases from V and 3 from J; bases not matched to a gene: 5. Germline V gene sequence: CDR1 SNHLY, CDR2 FYNNEI. CDR3 coding DNA: TGTGCCAGCGGAAACAGGGGGCTCAATCAGCCCCAGCATTTT. This translates into CASGNRGLNQPQHF.

The chain carries TRBV9 and TRBJ2-6, with D hard to call. The germline V gene encodes CDR1 SGDLS and CDR2 YYNGEE. Trimming stripped 0 bases from V and 2 bases from J, with 9 bases between. The CDR3 contains 16 residues. DNA for the CDR3: TGTGCCAGCAGCGTAGTCAGTAGTCCTGGGGCCAACGTCCTGACTTTC. Protein product: CASSVVSSPGANVLTF.

This rearrangement joins TRBV5-1 to TRBJ2-5; 8 positions match TRBD2. J lost 0 bases, V lost 2 bases, and 3 bases had no gene match. This CDR3 comprises 15 residues. Germline V gene data show CDR1 as SGHRS and CDR2 as YFSETQ. The CDR3 protein is CASSFLAGNQETQYF. CDR3 in DNA: TGCGCCAGCAGCTTTCTAGCGGGTAACCAAGAGACCCAGTACTTC. The full variable domain, completed using reference TRBV5-1 and TRBJ2-5, is KAGVTQTPRYLIKTRGQQVTLSCSPISGHRSVSWYQQTPGQGLQFLFEYFSETQRNKGNFPGRFSGRQFSNSRSEMNVSTLELGDSALYLCASSFLAGNQETQYFGPGTRLLVL.

The chain is built from TRBV6-1 and TRBJ2-5; 9 positions match TRBD2. After removal of 8 bases from V and 5 bases from J, the junction contained 12 bases not matched to a gene. CDR3 size: 15 residues. Looked up from germline, CDR1 is MNHNS and CDR2 is SASEGT. For the CDR3, the DNA is TGTGCCAGCCAGGGTAGCGGGGGAAATCGCGAGACCCAGTACTTC. This sequence encodes CASQGSGGNRETQYF.

This chain links TRBV19 with TRBJ1-1; D is unclear. There are 14 residues in the CDR3. Trimming took off 3 bases at V and 0 bases at J, with 8 bases between the two ends. Germline CDR1 and CDR2: LNHDA and SQIVND (reference sequence). The CDR3 reads CASSIEEMNTEAFF. Written as DNA, the CDR3 is TGTGCCAGTAGTATCGAGGAAATGAACACTGAAGCTTTCTTT.

The rearrangement joins TRBV7-8 to TRBJ2-3; D gene unclear. V dropped 5 bases and J dropped 3 bases, with 15 bases sitting between them. There are 15 residues in the CDR3. The germline V gene encodes CDR1 SGHVS and CDR2 FQNEAQ. CDR3 in DNA: TGTGCCAGCAGCCGACCCACCACCAAAACAGATACGCAGTATTTT. It yields the protein CASSRPTTKTDTQYF.

In its sample, this clone was seen once. This chain uses TRBV20-1 with TRBJ2-2; D is unclear. Germline values: CDR1 DFQATT, CDR2 SNEGSKA (reference sequence). V gave up 4 bases and J gave up 7 bases, with 7 bases separating them. The CDR3 loop spans 11 amino acids. The chain's CDR3 is CSATVDGELFF. CDR3 DNA sequence: TGCAGTGCTACTGTGGACGGGGAGCTGTTTTTT.

This chain connects TRBV7-2 to TRBJ1-2, with 8 nucleotides matching TRBD1. V shed 5 bases and J 3 bases; nucleotides not matched to a gene: 5. Germline CDR1 reads SGHTA; CDR2 reads FQGNSA. The CDR3 has 14 residues. CDR3 sequence (DNA): TGTGCCAGCAGCCCCCCGACAGGGGACTATGGCTACACCTTC. Its translation is CASSPPTGDYGYTF. Complete variable domain (other parts from reference TRBV7-2 and TRBJ1-2): GAGVSQSPSNKVTEKGKDVELRCDPISGHTALYWYRQSLGQGLEFLIYFQGNSAPDKSGLPSDRFSAERTGGSVSTLTIQRTQQEDSAVYLCASSPPTGDYGYTFGSGTRLTVV.

This sequence joins TRBV6-6 and TRBJ1-3; D not resolved. CDR3 length: 14 residues. The V gene's germline CDR1 is MNHNY and CDR2 SVGAGI (reference sequence). Deletions cut 9 bases from V and 0 bases from J, with 12 bases between. The CDR3 reads CASRPGSSGNTIYF. The CDR3 DNA sequence: TGTGCCAGTCGGCCGGGTAGCTCTGGAAACACCATATATTTT.

The chain links TRBV6-7 to TRBJ2-5; D gene ambiguous. TRBV6-7 belongs to the ORF category, with a function that is uncertain. The ends were cut back, 8 bases at V and 2 bases at J, with 18 bases in the middle. The CDR3 is made up of 15 amino acids. The DNA of the CDR3 is TGTGCCAGCCGTCCCCAAGGCACTACACAAGAGACCCAGTACTTC. Protein product: CASRPQGTTQETQYF.

The V call is TRBV18, the J call TRBJ2-7, with 13 nucleotides matching TRBD2. The CDR3 runs to 17 residues. Germline V CDR1 and CDR2: KGHSH, LQKENI. With V trimmed by 0 bases and J by 4 bases, 6 bases remained unmatched. The CDR3 spells CASSPPLAGGPGYEQYF. The CDR3 DNA reads as TGTGCCAGCTCACCACCACTAGCGGGAGGGCCCGGGTACGAGCAGTACTTC.

This clone appeared a few times. V is TRBV19 and J is TRBJ1-2; D remains ambiguous. The V gene's germline CDR1 is LNHDA and CDR2 SQIVND (reference sequence). This CDR3 has 10 amino acids. V lost 8 bases to trimming and J lost 8 bases, with 9 bases between them. The CDR3 DNA is TGTGCCAGTGGACCGGGGGGCTACACCTTC. It codes for CASGPGGYTF. The full variable domain, in which reference TRBV19 and TRBJ1-2 provide the parts outside the CDR3, is DGGITQSPKYLFRKEGQNVTLSCEQNLNHDAMYWYRQDPGQGLRLIYYSQIVNDFQKGDIAEGYSVSREKKESFPLTVTSAQKNPTAFYLCASGPGGYTFGSGTRLTVV.

V is TRBV19 and J is TRBJ1-2; weak D call: TRBD1 (5 bases). Trimming took off 4 bases at V and 10 bases at J, with 19 bases between the two ends. Germline CDR1 is LNHDA and CDR2 is SQIVND (reference sequence). The CDR3 is 14 residues long. The CDR3 loop reads CASSKGRTISPYTF. The CDR3, as DNA: TGTGCCAGTAGTAAGGGACGCACGATCTCCCCCTACACCTTC. Variable domain in full (rest from reference TRBV19 and TRBJ1-2): DGGITQSPKYLFRKEGQNVTLSCEQNLNHDAMYWYRQDPGQGLRLIYYSQIVNDFQKGDIAEGYSVSREKKESFPLTVTSAQKNPTAFYLCASSKGRTISPYTFGSGTRLTVV.

V and J are TRBV18 and TRBJ1-1; D not resolved. Germline values: CDR1 KGHSH, CDR2 LQKENI. V was shortened by 5 bases and J by 7 bases, with 8 bases between the two germline ends. There are 11 residues in the CDR3. CDR3 coding DNA: TGTGCCAGCTCAGGATCAGATGAAGCTTTCTTT. Its translation is CASSGSDEAFF. Drawing the rest from reference TRBV18 and TRBJ1-1, the complete variable domain is NAGVMQNPRHLVRRRGQEARLRCSPMKGHSHVYWYRQLPEEGLKFMVYLQKENIIDESGMPKERFSAEFPKEGPSILRIQQVVRGDSAAYFCASSGSDEAFFGQGTRLTVV.

V usage is TRBV5-1 and J usage is TRBJ2-7, with D unclear. CDR3 length: 13 amino acids. Germline CDR1 SGHRS, CDR2 YFSETQ. V gave up 0 bases and J gave up 5 bases, with 9 bases separating them. The CDR3 DNA is TGCGCCAGCAGCTTGGGATCCACCAACGAGCAGTACTTC. This gives the protein CASSLGSTNEQYF.

This clone was seen a few times. This rearrangement joins TRBV9 to TRBJ2-7; D is ambiguous. The CDR3 runs 15 residues. Looked up from germline, CDR1 is SGDLS and CDR2 is YYNGEE. The V gene lost 3 bases and the J gene lost 2 bases, with 15 bases spanning the gap. The CDR3 sequence: CASSARLGETYEQYF. In DNA form, the CDR3 reads TGTGCCAGCAGCGCTCGCCTGGGTGAAACCTACGAGCAGTACTTC. The full variable domain, rest sourced from reference TRBV9 and TRBJ2-7, is DSGVTQTPKHLITATGQRVTLRCSPRSGDLSVYWYQQSLDQGLQFLIQYYNGEERAKGNILERFSAQQFPDLHSELNLSSLELGDSALYFCASSARLGETYEQYFGPGTRLTVT.

V usage is TRBV5-6 and J usage is TRBJ1-1; D possibly corresponds to TRBD1 (5 bases). This CDR3 spans 17 amino acids. Trimming removed 2 bases from V and 3 bases from J, with 20 bases in between. CDR1 SGHDT and CDR2 YYEEEE come from the germline V gene. The CDR3 DNA follows: TGTGCCAGCAGCTTTCCCGGGCGGGGGATGGGAGACACTGAAGCTTTCTTT. Amino acid sequence: CASSFPGRGMGDTEAFF.

Written as DNA, the CDR3 is TGTGCTTGGACTAGCGGGTGTCTATACGAGCAGTACTTC. It codes for CAWTSGCLYEQYF. The chain recombines TRBV7-7 with TRBJ2-7; 11 nucleotides match TRBD2. Germline CDR1 SSHAT, CDR2 FNYEAQ (reference sequence). The CDR3 sequence is 13 residues long.

The gene calls are TRBV6-1 and TRBJ2-7; either TRBD1 or TRBD2 may fit D (5 bases each). The CDR3 runs 12 residues. Per germline, CDR1 MNHNS and CDR2 SASEGT. The germline V and J ends were trimmed by 7 bases and 5 bases, with 12 bases remaining between them. The CDR3 sequence: CASTGKLDEQYF. The CDR3 DNA follows: TGTGCCAGCACAGGGAAACTAGACGAGCAGTACTTC.

The chain links TRBV28 to TRBJ1-2; D not certain. Trimming stripped 2 bases from V and 2 bases from J, with 9 bases between. CDR1 MDHEN and CDR2 SYDVKM come from the germline V gene. The CDR3 sequence is 14 residues long. In nucleotides, the CDR3 is TGTGCCAGCAGTTTAGTCGGCGGGAACTATGGCTACACCTTC. Its translation is CASSLVGGNYGYTF.

The chain recombines TRBV6-6 with TRBJ2-5; no clear D. V lost 2 bases to trimming and J lost 7 bases, with 11 bases between them. The CDR3 sequence is 13 residues long. The germline gives CDR1 MNHNY, CDR2 SVGAGI (reference sequence). The CDR3 DNA reads as TGTGCCAGCAGTTACGGTGGGCGAGGGACCCAGTACTTC. Protein sequence: CASSYGGRGTQYF.

The rearrangement uses TRBV6-5 and TRBJ1-2, with D unclear. The V end was cut by 2 bases, the J end by 2 bases, with 12 bases between. Germline-derived CDR1 and CDR2 are MNHEY and SVGAGI. The CDR3 covers 15 residues. CDR3 loop: CASSYVGSQNYGYTF. The CDR3 nucleotides are TGTGCCAGCAGTTACGTCGGGTCCCAGAACTATGGCTACACCTTC.

The rearrangement links TRBV4-2 to TRBJ2-1, with 13 bases lining up with TRBD2. The germline gives CDR1 LGHNA, CDR2 YNFKEQ. The V gene end was trimmed by 1 base and the J gene end by 9 bases; junction bases not matched to a gene: 6. There are 16 residues in the CDR3. The CDR3 region has the DNA TGTGCCAGCAGCCAAGGGACTAGCGGGAGCTTATCTGAGCAGTTCTTC. This gives the protein CASSQGTSGSLSEQFF.

The chain combines TRBV5-1 with TRBJ1-1; D is perhaps TRBD1 (5 bases). V lost 4 bases and J lost 1, with 11 bases in between. Per the germline V gene, CDR1 is SGHRS and CDR2 is YFSETQ. The CDR3 has 14 amino acids. The chain's CDR3 is CASSLRTGNTEAFF. The CDR3 DNA reads TGCGCCAGCAGCCTGAGAACAGGGAACACTGAAGCTTTCTTT.

The chain links TRBV5-4 to TRBJ2-1; D is perhaps TRBD1 (5 bases). Germline CDR1 and CDR2: SGHNT and YYREEE (reference sequence). The CDR3 spans 11 residues. Trimming removed 4 bases at V and 14 bases at J, with 13 bases between. In nucleotides, the CDR3 is TGTGCCAGCAGCAGGGGTGCTCAGGAGTTCTTC. This gives the protein CASSRGAQEFF. The full variable domain, its missing parts supplied by reference TRBV5-4 and TRBJ2-1, is ETGVTQSPTHLIKTRGQQVTLRCSSQSGHNTVSWYQQALGQGPQFIFQYYREEENGRGNFPPRFSGLQFPNYSSELNVNALELDDSALYLCASSRGAQEFFGPGTRLTVL.